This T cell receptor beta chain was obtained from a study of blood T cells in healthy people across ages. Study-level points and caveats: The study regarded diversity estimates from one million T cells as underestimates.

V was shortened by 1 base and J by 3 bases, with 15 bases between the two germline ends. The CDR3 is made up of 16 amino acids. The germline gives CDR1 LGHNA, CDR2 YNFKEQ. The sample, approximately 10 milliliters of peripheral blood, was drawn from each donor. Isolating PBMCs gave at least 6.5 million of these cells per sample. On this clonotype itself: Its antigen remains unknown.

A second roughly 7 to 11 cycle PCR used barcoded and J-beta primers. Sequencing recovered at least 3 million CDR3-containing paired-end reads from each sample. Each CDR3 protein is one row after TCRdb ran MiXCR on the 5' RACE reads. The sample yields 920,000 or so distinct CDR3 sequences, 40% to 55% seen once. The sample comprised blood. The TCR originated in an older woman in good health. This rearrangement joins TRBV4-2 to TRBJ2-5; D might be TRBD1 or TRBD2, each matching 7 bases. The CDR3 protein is CASSQVSTGREETQYF. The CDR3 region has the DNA TGTGCCAGCAGCCAAGTTTCGACAGGGAGGGAAGAGACCCAGTACTTC.